This entry lists 30 T cell receptor beta chains sequenced from one sample in a study of blood T cell repertoires in COVID-19. This table comes from immunoSEQ multiplex PCR, and its TCRdb copy is limited to in-frame clones, with some not included. Among around 320,000 clones, 65% to 90% were seen once, and the ten largest hold approximately 7.9%. The sample taken for sequencing was peripheral blood. The receptors derive from a human donor in a cohort sampled during active COVID-19.

The rearrangement uses TRBV18 and TRBJ1-1; TRBD1 matches 8 bases. Germline V gives CDR1 KGHSH, CDR2 LQKENI. Trimming at V came to 3 bases and at J to 0 bases, leaving 3 bases not matched to a gene. The CDR3 extends over 15 amino acids. In nucleotides, the CDR3 is TGTGCCAGCTCACCCCAGGGGGCGATGAACACTGAAGCTTTCTTT. Its translation: CASSPQGAMNTEAFF.

The chain links TRBV7-2 to TRBJ2-2; D may be TRBD1 (5 bases). This CDR3 contains 15 residues. Per germline, CDR1 SGHTA and CDR2 FQGNSA. The V end lost 5 bases, the J end lost 4 bases, and 14 bases lay between the germline ends. The CDR3 coding sequence is TGTGCCAGCAGCGGGGCCCCCGCGTTCACCGGGGAGCTGTTTTTT. This codes for CASSGAPAFTGELFF.

The DNA for the CDR3 is TGTGCCAGCACCCAGGCGGGGGGCACTGAAGCTTTCTTT. Translated, it gives CASTQAGGTEAFF. The V gene is TRBV2, the J gene TRBJ1-1, with D possibly TRBD1 on 5 matching bases. Germline CDR1 and CDR2: SNHLY and FYNNEI. Trimming removed 7 bases from V and 4 bases from J, with 13 bases in between. The CDR3 sequence is 13 residues long.

V usage is TRBV5-1 and J usage is TRBJ2-2; 7 bases align to TRBD2. CDR1 is SGHRS, CDR2 YFSETQ, per germline. The trim removed 3 bases at V and 3 bases at J, leaving 14 bases unmatched. The CDR3 runs to 18 residues. CDR3 region: CASSSHGRAGSYTGELFF. The DNA of the CDR3 is TGCGCCAGCAGCTCCCACGGGCGAGCGGGGAGCTACACCGGGGAGCTGTTTTTT.

V gene TRBV5-1 combines with J gene TRBJ2-4; tentatively, D is TRBD1 (5 bases). V was cut by 0 bases and J by 0 bases, with 7 bases left in between. Per germline, CDR1 SGHRS and CDR2 YFSETQ. The CDR3 totals 15 residues. The CDR3 here is CASSLEDRAKNIQYF. Written as DNA, the CDR3 is TGCGCCAGCAGCTTGGAAGACAGAGCCAAAAACATTCAGTACTTC.

The chain is built from TRBV13 and TRBJ2-3; D may be TRBD2 (5 bases). The V and J ends lost 5 bases and 0 bases respectively, with 6 bases between them. The CDR3 covers 13 residues. Per the germline V gene, CDR1 is PRHDT and CDR2 is FYEKMQ (reference sequence). The CDR3: CASSRTSTDTQYF. CDR3 nucleotides: TGTGCCAGCAGCAGGACTAGCACAGATACGCAGTATTTT.

This rearrangement joins TRBV7-9 to TRBJ2-1, with 13 bases fitting TRBD2. There are 19 residues in the CDR3. The V segment lost 1 base and the J segment 0 bases; nucleotides outside the gene matches: 6. The germline V gene has CDR1 SEHNR and CDR2 FQNEAQ (reference sequence). In DNA, the CDR3 is TGTGCCAGCAGCTTAGGAGGACTAGCGGGGGCAAGCTCCTACAATGAGCAGTTCTTC. This gives the protein CASSLGGLAGASSYNEQFF.

This chain links TRBV7-2 with TRBJ2-7, with a tentative D call TRBD1 (5 bases). The CDR3 loop spans 14 amino acids. The germline gives CDR1 SGHTA, CDR2 FQGNSA. V was trimmed by 2 bases and J by 3 bases, leaving 11 bases between them. DNA for the CDR3: TGTGCCAGCAGCTTACCAGGGATCTTCTACGAGCAGTACTTC. Encoded protein: CASSLPGIFYEQYF.

This chain connects TRBV3-1 (or the pseudogene TRBV3-2) to TRBJ1-1; D not resolved. The CDR3 is made up of 11 amino acids. Germline CDR1 reads LGHDT; CDR2 reads YNNKEL (reference sequence). Trimming stripped 2 bases from V and 7 bases from J, with 5 bases between. CDR3 DNA: TGTGCCAGCAGCCAATCCAATGAAGCTTTCTTT. It translates to CASSQSNEAFF.

V gene TRBV10-1 combines with J gene TRBJ2-3; 8 bases align to TRBD2. Germline V gene lookup returns CDR1 WNHNN and CDR2 SYGVQD (reference sequence). The V segment lost 4 bases and the J segment 2 bases; nucleotides outside the gene matches: 2. The CDR3 is 14 residues long. CDR3 sequence: CASSVGGDTDTQYF. In DNA, the CDR3 is TGCGCCAGCAGTGTCGGGGGGGACACAGATACGCAGTATTTT.

Concerning this clone itself: One end of the junction fails to match germline, which may point to a read error. This chain links TRBV14 with TRBJ2-5; 7 nucleotides line up with TRBD1. This CDR3 is built from 15 residues. Looked up from germline, CDR1 is SGHDN and CDR2 is FVKESK. The CDR3 region is CASSPIDRAQGTQYF. The CDR3 DNA is TGTGCCAGCAGCCCAATCGACAGGGCACAAGGGACCCAGTACTTC.

V is TRBV2 and J is TRBJ1-6; 9 positions agree with TRBD1. Germline CDR1 and CDR2: SNHLY and FYNNEI. The junction had 6 bases not matched to a gene; V was cut back by 10 bases and J by 8 bases. CDR3 size: 13 residues. CDR3 sequence (DNA): TGTGCCACTGGACAGGGGTTTGATTCACCCCTCCACTTT. This translates into CATGQGFDSPLHF.

This chain links TRBV30 with TRBJ2-2; 7 nucleotides align to TRBD2. Looked up from germline, CDR1 is GTSNPN and CDR2 is SVGIG (reference sequence). CDR3 size: 16 residues. With 0 bases clipped from V and 8 bases from J, the junction kept 12 bases outside the gene matches. CDR3 nucleotides: TGTGCCTGGAGTGTAAGGGCTAGCGGCCCGGTGGGGGAGCTGTTTTTT. As protein: CAWSVRASGPVGELFF.

The V and J genes are TRBV9 and TRBJ1-1; a possible D gene is TRBD1 (6 bases). From germline, CDR1 is SGDLS and CDR2 YYNGEE. The CDR3 is 14 residues long. Trimming took off 4 bases at V and 2 bases at J, with 12 bases between the two ends. This CDR3 reads CASSPGHINTEAFF. The CDR3 region has the DNA TGTGCCAGCAGCCCGGGACATATAAACACTGAAGCTTTCTTT.

The chain combines TRBV4-1 with TRBJ2-7; TRBD2 is a possible D gene (6 bases). Germline V lookup: CDR1 MGHRA, CDR2 YSYEKL. Trimming cost V 0 bases and J 7 bases, with 10 bases left between them. The CDR3 runs to 13 residues. The chain's CDR3 is CASSQDGRTEQYF. The CDR3 bases are TGCGCCAGCAGCCAAGATGGGAGGACTGAGCAGTACTTC.

This rearrangement joins TRBV15 to TRBJ1-1; perhaps TRBD1 as D (6 bases). V gave up 5 bases and J gave up 1 base, with 17 bases separating them. Germline V gene data show CDR1 as LNHNV and CDR2 as YYDKDF (reference sequence). The CDR3 consists of 16 residues. The chain's CDR3 is CATSRSGTPRNTEAFF. CDR3 in DNA: TGTGCCACCAGCCGGTCCGGGACACCGAGGAACACTGAAGCTTTCTTT. Complete variable domain (other parts from reference TRBV15 and TRBJ1-1): DAMVIQNPRYQVTQFGKPVTLSCSQTLNHNVMYWYQQKSSQAPKLLFHYYDKDFNNEADTPDNFQSRRPNTSFCFLDIRSPGLGDTAMYLCATSRSGTPRNTEAFFGQGTRLTVV.

The chain combines TRBV25-1 with TRBJ1-2; no definite D call. V shed 6 bases and J shed 1 base, with 6 bases lying between them. Germline V gene sequence: CDR1 MGHDK, CDR2 SYGVNS. This CDR3 is built from 12 residues. CDR3 bases: TGTGCCAGCAGCGGGATTAACTATGGCTACACCTTC. Its protein product is CASSGINYGYTF.

The chain uses TRBV6-5 and TRBJ1-1, with D possibly TRBD1 on 5 matching bases. The CDR3 contains 15 residues. V was clipped by 1 base and J by 0 bases, with 9 bases between them. Germline CDR1 reads MNHEY; CDR2 reads SVGAGI. CDR3 loop: CASSYFGQLNTEAFF. For the CDR3, the DNA is TGTGCCAGCAGTTACTTTGGACAACTGAACACTGAAGCTTTCTTT.

The chain has TRBV10-3 and TRBJ2-3; TRBD2 matches 16 bases. This CDR3 region has 14 residues. V was pared by 8 bases and J by 6 bases, with 2 bases of the junction left unmatched. Germline lookup yields CDR1 ENHRY and CDR2 SYGVKD. CDR3 DNA sequence: TGTGCCATCGGGACTAGCGGGGGGGATGATACGCAGTATTTT. Translated, it gives CAIGTSGGDDTQYF.

This clone was detected only once. The chain has TRBV5-1 and TRBJ2-1; 10 bases match TRBD2. CDR1 is SGHRS and CDR2 is YFSETQ in the germline V gene. There are 16 residues in the CDR3. V lost 0 bases to trimming and J lost 8 bases; unmatched junction nucleotides: 8. This chain's CDR3 is CASSLGGAGGLDEQFF. CDR3 coding DNA: TGCGCCAGCAGCTTGGGAGGAGCGGGGGGGCTCGATGAGCAGTTCTTC.

The V and J genes are TRBV5-1 and TRBJ2-1; 10 nucleotides line up with TRBD1. The CDR3 has 21 residues. Germline lookup yields CDR1 SGHRS and CDR2 YFSETQ. V lost 0 bases to trimming and J lost 4 bases; unmatched junction nucleotides: 19. The CDR3 DNA is TGCGCCAGCAGCTTGGGGGGTCCCGGGACAGGGGTAAAATTAAGGTACAATGAGCAGTTCTTC. Amino acids: CASSLGGPGTGVKLRYNEQFF.

This chain uses TRBV9 with TRBJ2-1, with a weak D call TRBD1 (5 bases). CDR1 and CDR2 from the germline V gene are SGDLS and YYNGEE. Trimming removed 0 bases at V and 9 bases at J, with 7 bases between. CDR3 length: 12 amino acids. Here the CDR3 reads CASSVERGEQFF. As DNA, the CDR3 is TGTGCCAGCAGCGTAGAAAGGGGTGAGCAGTTCTTC.

The V call is TRBV5-6, the J call TRBJ1-2, with D uncertain. This CDR3 spans 14 amino acids. V lost 5 bases to trimming and J lost 3 bases, with 14 bases between them. CDR1 SGHDT and CDR2 YYEEEE come from the germline V gene. The CDR3 spells CASSPLRSDYGYTF. The CDR3, as DNA: TGTGCCAGCAGTCCGCTCAGGTCCGACTATGGCTACACCTTC.

This clone turned up a few times. V is TRBV5-6 and J is TRBJ1-6, with D perhaps matching TRBD1 (6 bases). CDR1 SGHDT and CDR2 YYEEEE come from the germline V gene. This CDR3 is 12 amino acids long. V was pared by 4 bases and J by 8 bases, with 7 bases between. CDR3 sequence reads: CASSRQDSPLHF. The CDR3 coding sequence is TGTGCCAGCAGCCGACAGGATTCACCCCTCCACTTT.

This sequence joins TRBV19 and TRBJ1-2; D possibly corresponds to TRBD1 (5 bases). Germline CDR1 LNHDA, CDR2 SQIVND (reference sequence). This CDR3 has 15 residues. Trimming shortened V by 1 base and J by 7 bases, and 16 bases separated the two germline ends. CDR3 in DNA: TGTGCCAGTAGTATAGGTACACCCGTAAGGGGTGGCTACACCTTC. Translated: CASSIGTPVRGGYTF.

V gene TRBV9 combines with J gene TRBJ2-1, with a tentative D call TRBD2 (5 bases). Trimming shortened V by 4 bases and J by 7 bases, and 18 bases separated the two germline ends. The V gene's germline CDR1 is SGDLS and CDR2 YYNGEE. CDR3 size: 15 residues. This chain's CDR3 is CASSPRADLPNEQFF. CDR3 sequence (DNA): TGTGCCAGCAGCCCTCGAGCGGACCTTCCTAATGAGCAGTTCTTC.

J is TRBJ2-3 and V is TRBV27; 11 positions agree with TRBD2. The CDR3 is 15 residues long. CDR1 and CDR2 from the germline V gene are MNHEY and SMNVEV (reference sequence). Unmatched junction bases numbered 10, after V lost 7 bases and J lost 7 bases. The CDR3 nucleotides are TGTGCCAGCACCGACTTAGCGGGGGGGAAGTATACGCAGTATTTT. It yields the protein CASTDLAGGKYTQYF.

The genes are TRBV3-1 (or the pseudogene TRBV3-2) and TRBJ1-6, with D perhaps TRBD1 (6 bases). The CDR3 totals 16 residues. Germline assignment: CDR1 LGHDT and CDR2 YNNKEL (reference sequence). Trimming removed 5 bases from V and 0 bases from J, with 11 bases in between. The CDR3 sequence is CASSMLTGSYNSPLHF. The CDR3 nucleotides are TGTGCCAGCAGCATGCTGACAGGCTCCTATAATTCACCCCTCCACTTT.

This clone was observed once. The chain links TRBV19 to TRBJ2-2; perhaps TRBD2 as D (5 bases). The CDR3 consists of 17 residues. Looked up from germline, CDR1 is LNHDA and CDR2 is SQIVND (reference sequence). The V end was cut by 3 bases, the J end by 3 bases, with 17 bases between. DNA of the CDR3: TGTGCCAGTAGTATTTCCCCCCCTCGGGGTTACACCGGGGAGCTGTTTTTT. This encodes CASSISPPRGYTGELFF.

CDR3 DNA: TGTGCCAGCAGCTTAGGAGGATCGGCTGAAGCTTTCTTT. Encoded protein: CASSLGGSAEAFF. The rearrangement uses TRBV7-9 and TRBJ1-1; D uncertain. Germline-derived CDR1 and CDR2 are SEHNR and FQNEAQ (reference sequence). With 1 base removed from V and 6 bases from J, the gap between germline ends came to 9 bases. This CDR3 spans 13 amino acids. The complete variable domain, with remaining parts taken from reference TRBV7-9 and TRBJ1-1, reads DTGVSQNPRHKITKRGQNVTFRCDPISEHNRLYWYRQTLGQGPEFLTYFQNEAQLEKSRLLSDRFSAERPKGSFSTLEIQRTEQGDSAMYLCASSLGGSAEAFFGQGTRLTVV.